The clone carrying this T cell receptor (beta chain) was found once. This sample is part of a study of blood T cell repertoires in COVID-19. The V gene lost 0 bases and the J gene lost 5 bases, with 11 bases spanning the gap. In germline, CDR1 is MGHRA, CDR2 YSYEKL. The CDR3 loop spans 15 amino acids. Source study methods: Cell counts per sample came from amplifying reference gene primers. Some clones are missing from TCRdb's copy, which holds only in-frame ones; the method was immunoSEQ multiplex PCR. V and J calls and clone size are those listed in that table; D and trimming were worked out from the DNA. The sample has around 200,000 clones; 80% to 90% are singletons.

The genes are TRBV4-1 and TRBJ1-5; D remains ambiguous. This receptor was taken from a man aged 40-49 years with active or convalescent COVID-19. Specimen: peripheral blood. CDR3 loop: CASSQDQGSYQPQHF. The CDR3 DNA reads TGCGCCAGCAGCCAAGATCAAGGGAGCTATCAGCCCCAGCATTTT.